This T cell receptor beta chain was captured in a study of blood T cell repertoires in COVID-19. Assay used: immunoSEQ multiplex PCR; TCRdb lists only in-frame clones, some missing. The top ten hold under 4% of the sample, which has hundreds of thousands of clones, 85% seen once. V lost 3 bases and J lost 3; bases outside the gene matches: 4. CDR1 and CDR2 from the germline V gene are KGHDR and SFDVKD. The CDR3 is 15 amino acids. This rearrangement joins TRBV24-1 to TRBJ2-7; TRBD1 matches 10 bases. This sequence originates from a woman under 30 with acute or convalescent COVID-19. Source material: peripheral blood. CDR3 sequence: CATSDAGQGFYEQYF. The CDR3 nucleotides read TGTGCCACCAGTGATGCGGGACAGGGGTTCTACGAGCAGTACTTC.